The 3 T cell receptor beta chains reported below all come from one sample, sequenced in a study of cytomegalovirus exposure and HLA in healthy donors. The PCR was carried out with 60 Vbeta primers and 13 Jbeta primers. Clones were read by immunoSEQ multiplex PCR, and TCRdb kept only the in-frame ones, dropping some. This sample has some 270,000 clones; approximately 80% occur once, and the top ten carry over 0.3%. Input material: PBMCs. The receptor source for this set is a girl aged 2 to 9 in good health and CMV-seronegative.

The V gene is TRBV29-1, the J gene TRBJ1-1; perhaps TRBD1 as D (5 bases). This CDR3 region has 15 residues. V lost 3 bases and J lost 1, with 15 bases in between. From germline, CDR1 is SQVTM and CDR2 ANQGSEA. The CDR3 nucleotides are TGCAGCGTTGATAGCTCAGGGCGACGGAACACTGAAGCTTTCTTT. This translates into CSVDSSGRRNTEAFF.

This clone has a handful of counts. The chain carries TRBV9 and TRBJ2-1; D is perhaps TRBD2 (6 bases). Germline CDR1 and CDR2: SGDLS and YYNGEE. V gave up 0 bases and J gave up 10 bases, with 8 bases separating them. The CDR3 is made up of 12 amino acids. The CDR3 loop is CASSVEGLEQFF. CDR3 DNA: TGTGCCAGCAGCGTAGAGGGACTGGAGCAGTTCTTC.

This rearrangement joins TRBV7-8 to TRBJ2-7, with D possibly TRBD2 on 5 matching bases. The CDR3 has 14 amino acids. Trimming pared 4 bases from V and 2 bases from J, leaving 12 bases between. Germline values: CDR1 SGHVS, CDR2 FQNEAQ. The CDR3 region has the DNA TGTGCCAGCAGCTCCGGACTGGGCCCCTACGAGCAGTACTTC. Translating it yields CASSSGLGPYEQYF.